Listed below are T cell receptor beta chains from one sample, sequenced in a study of T cell responses to AZD1222 COVID-19 vaccine. Libraries were prepared by immunoSEQ multiplex PCR; TCRdb keeps only in-frame clonotypes and omits some of them. The sample shows 150,000 to 200,000 clones, 85% to 95% of them seen only once. The sample here was peripheral blood, taken on day 0 of AZD1222 vaccination. These receptors all come from an adult in good health. Each CDR3 is given with its conserved first and last residue. A D gene is named only where the DNA matches it firmly. Expanded clones get a size class; other rows say once, few or many, or leave the size out.

CSVSMRWETQYF TGCAGCGTTAGTATGAGGTGGGAGACCCAGTACTTC TRBJ2-5 NA 12 NA TRBV29-1
CASSVGTSSTDTQYF TGTGCCAGCAGCGTAGGGACCTCTAGCACAGATACGCAGTATTTT TRBJ2-3 NA 15 NA TRBV9
CASSPDAHQPQHF TGTGCCAGCAGCCCGGACGCCCATCAGCCCCAGCATTTT TRBJ1-5 NA 13 NA TRBV7-2
CASSRYRGVGTEAFF TGTGCCAGTAGTCGATACAGGGGAGTGGGCACTGAAGCTTTCTTT TRBJ1-1 TRBD1 15 NA TRBV19
CASINRVNTEAFF TGTGCCAGCATAAACCGGGTGAACACTGAAGCTTTCTTT TRBJ1-1 NA 13 NA TRBV2
CASSISRVPGNTIYF TGTGCCAGTAGTATCTCCAGAGTCCCTGGAAACACCATATATTTT TRBJ1-3 NA 15 NA TRBV19
CASSDTGTGDSEAFF TGCGCCAGCAGCGACACCGGGACAGGGGACAGTGAAGCTTTCTTT TRBJ1-1 TRBD1 15 NA TRBV10-1
CASSKGSYEQYF TGTGCCAGCAGCAAAGGGTCCTACGAGCAGTACTTC TRBJ2-7 NA 12 NA TRBV21-1
CSALGRTEAFF TGCAGCGCCCTGGGGCGAACTGAAGCTTTCTTT TRBJ1-1 NA 11 once TRBV29-1
CASSSLGDINNEQFF TGTGCCAGCAGCTCACTAGGGGACATCAACAATGAGCAGTTCTTC TRBJ2-1 NA 15 NA TRBV9
CASSQFGQGGNTEAFF TGCGCCAGCAGCCAATTTGGACAGGGTGGGAACACTGAAGCTTTCTTT TRBJ1-1 TRBD1 16 NA TRBV4-3
CASSPSGGHPTNEKLFF TGTGCCAGCAGCCCCTCGGGGGGGCATCCAACTAATGAAAAACTGTTTTTT TRBJ1-4 NA 17 NA TRBV11-2
CASSPLGGGSYEQYF TGTGCCAGCAGTCCCCTCGGGGGTGGTTCCTACGAGCAGTACTTC TRBJ2-7 NA 15 NA TRBV6-5
CASSPTRSKRDRARNQPQHF TGTGCCAGCAGTCCCACCCGATCGAAACGCGACAGGGCACGCAATCAGCCCCAGCATTTT TRBJ1-5 TRBD1 20 once TRBV6-2/TRBV6-3
CASSFGYSYEQYF TGTGCCAGCAGCTTCGGGTATTCCTACGAGCAGTACTTC TRBJ2-7 NA 13 once TRBV5-6
CASSHLGQGVSGELFF TGCGCCAGCAGCCATTTAGGACAGGGGGTGAGCGGGGAGCTGTTTTTT TRBJ2-2 TRBD1 16 NA TRBV4-1
CASGSDSFSGANVLTF TGTGCTAGTGGTTCGGACAGCTTCTCTGGGGCCAACGTCCTGACTTTC TRBJ2-6 NA 16 NA TRBV12-5
CASSLQDSPLHF TGTGCCAGCAGCTTGCAAGATTCACCCCTCCACTTT TRBJ1-6 NA 12 NA TRBV7-9
CATISKNNEQFF TGTGCCACCATCAGCAAGAACAATGAGCAGTTCTTC TRBJ2-1 NA 12 NA TRBV24-1
CASSYQGTDTQYF TGTGCCAGCAGCTACCAGGGTACAGATACGCAGTATTTT TRBJ2-3 NA 13 NA TRBV7-9
CSVGWRQYEQYF TGCAGCGTTGGATGGCGTCAATACGAGCAGTACTTC TRBJ2-7 NA 12 few TRBV29-1
CASSIAAGRNTIYF TGTGCCAGTAGTATCGCCGCAGGGAGAAACACCATATATTTT TRBJ1-3 NA 14 NA TRBV19
CASSHDRDSGNTIYF TGCGCCAGCAGCCATGACAGAGACTCTGGAAACACCATATATTTT TRBJ1-3 NA 15 NA TRBV4-1
CASSTVDSYGYTF TGTGCCAGCAGCACCGTTGACTCCTATGGCTACACCTTC TRBJ1-2 NA 13 NA TRBV7-9
CASSPGILETQYF TGCGCCAGCAGCCCCGGGATTTTGGAGACCCAGTACTTC TRBJ2-5 NA 13 NA TRBV5-1
CQASREKLFF TGTCAAGCCAGCAGGGAAAAACTGTTTTTT TRBJ1-4 NA 10 NA TRBV30
CAWTAASRGEKLFF TGTGCCTGGACGGCGGCGTCTAGGGGTGAAAAACTGTTTTTT TRBJ1-4 NA 14 NA TRBV30
CASTLGMGREQYF TGTGCCAGCACCTTAGGGATGGGGCGCGAGCAGTACTTC TRBJ2-7 NA 13 NA TRBV12-3/TRBV12-4
CASSPPRGHAASEAFF TGTGCCAGCTCACCACCGAGAGGACATGCGGCATCTGAAGCTTTCTTT TRBJ1-1 NA 16 NA TRBV18
CASSDLNPGLAGASSYNEQFF TGTGCCAGCAGTGACCTCAATCCGGGACTAGCGGGGGCAAGCTCCTACAATGAGCAGTTCTTC TRBJ2-1 TRBD2 21 NA TRBV6-4
CASNGQALSYGYTF TGTGCCAGTAATGGACAGGCCCTCTCCTATGGCTACACCTTC TRBJ1-2 TRBD1 14 NA TRBV19
CASSELGTGKYETQYF TGTGCCAGCAGTGAACTAGGCACAGGGAAATACGAGACCCAGTACTTC TRBJ2-5 NA 16 NA TRBV6-1
CSARSGLPLYF TGCAGTGCTAGATCAGGACTTCCCCTTTATTTT TRBJ2-3 NA 11 once TRBV20-1
CASSDRGSGANVLTF TGTGCCAGCAGTGATAGGGGGTCCGGGGCCAACGTCCTGACTTTC TRBJ2-6 NA 15 NA TRBV6-1
CASSLLTGGNSPLHF TGTGCCAGCAGCCTCCTGACAGGGGGGAATTCACCCCTCCACTTT TRBJ1-6 TRBD1 15 NA TRBV7-9
CASSRQFEDTGELFF TGCGCCAGCAGTCGACAGTTCGAGGACACCGGGGAGCTGTTTTTT TRBJ2-2 NA 15 NA TRBV23-1
CASQYAAGGPYEQYF TGTGCCAGCCAGTACGCGGCGGGGGGTCCCTACGAGCAGTACTTC TRBJ2-7 TRBD2 15 NA TRBV2
CASSLVSGGPRGDTQYF TGTGCCAGCAGTTTGGTTAGCGGGGGGCCACGCGGCGATACGCAGTATTTT TRBJ2-3 TRBD2 17 NA TRBV27
CASRRQGNTEAFF TGCGCCAGCAGACGACAGGGGAACACTGAAGCTTTCTTT TRBJ1-1 TRBD1 13 NA TRBV5-1
CAITAGGNTEAFF TGTGCCATCACCGCAGGGGGCAACACTGAAGCTTTCTTT TRBJ1-1 TRBD1 13 NA TRBV10-3
CASSLDRAPLHF TGTGCCAGCAGTTTAGACAGAGCACCCCTCCACTTT TRBJ1-6 NA 12 NA TRBV12-3/TRBV12-4
CASSYSAGTESYEQYF TGTGCCAGCAGTTACTCCGCTGGGACAGAGTCCTACGAGCAGTACTTC TRBJ2-7 TRBD1 16 NA TRBV6-5
CASSLPSEVRSLVGYTF TGTGCCAGCAGCTTACCGTCGGAGGTCAGGTCCCTAGTCGGCTACACCTTC TRBJ1-2 NA 17 NA TRBV7-8
CASGINQPQHF TGCGCCAGCGGGATAAATCAGCCCCAGCATTTT TRBJ1-5 NA 11 NA TRBV10-2
CASSLRDRSYEQYF TGTGCCAGCAGCCTACGGGACAGGAGCTACGAGCAGTACTTC TRBJ2-7 TRBD1 14 NA TRBV13
CSVEWGGTEAFF TGCAGCGTTGAATGGGGGGGCACTGAAGCTTTCTTT TRBJ1-1 NA 12 NA TRBV29-1
CASSEGGISYGYTF TGTGCCAGCAGTGAGGGGGGTATATCCTATGGCTACACCTTC TRBJ1-2 NA 14 NA TRBV6-4
CASSPPSGLARGTDTQYF TGTGCCAGCAGCCCCCCCTCCGGACTAGCGCGAGGCACAGATACGCAGTATTTT TRBJ2-3 TRBD2 18 once TRBV3-1/TRBV3-2